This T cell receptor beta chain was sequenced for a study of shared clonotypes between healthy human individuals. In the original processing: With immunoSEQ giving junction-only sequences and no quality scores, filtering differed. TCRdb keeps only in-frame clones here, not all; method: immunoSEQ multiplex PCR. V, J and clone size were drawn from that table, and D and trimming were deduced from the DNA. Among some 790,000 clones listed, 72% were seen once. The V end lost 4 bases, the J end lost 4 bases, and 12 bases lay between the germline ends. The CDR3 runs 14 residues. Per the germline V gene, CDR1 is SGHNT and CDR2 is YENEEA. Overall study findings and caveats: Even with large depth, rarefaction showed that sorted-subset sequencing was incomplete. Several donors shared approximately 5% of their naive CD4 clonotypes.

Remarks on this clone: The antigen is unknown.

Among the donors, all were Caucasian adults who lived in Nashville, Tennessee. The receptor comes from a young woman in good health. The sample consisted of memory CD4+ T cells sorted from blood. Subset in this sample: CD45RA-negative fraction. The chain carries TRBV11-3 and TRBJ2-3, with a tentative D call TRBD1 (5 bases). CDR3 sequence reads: CASSWQGRADTQYF. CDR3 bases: TGTGCCAGCAGCTGGCAGGGTCGGGCAGATACGCAGTATTTT.